The 30 T cell receptor beta chains listed next were all sequenced from one sample in a study of blood T cell repertoires in COVID-19 (TCRdb year 2020). The library was produced with the immunoSEQ multiplex PCR assay. Imported from immuneACCESS, the table was reduced by TCRdb to in-frame sequences with V and J called. These copies leave out some clones; in studies compared against another copy, an unresolved V gene accounts for under half, and the cause of the remainder is not known. Recorded for this sample are 100,000 or so clones; just over 85% of them occurred a single time. The ten largest clones add up to approximately 2.4% of the sample. The sample was PBMCs or T cells enriched from blood (not recorded which). The receptors here all came from a woman between 50 and 59 years old who had recovered from COVID-19.

The chain recombines TRBV6-5 with TRBJ1-5; D unresolved. This CDR3 region has 14 residues. Germline CDR1 MNHEY, CDR2 SVGAGI. The V end lost 9 bases, the J end lost 4 bases, and 16 bases lay between the germline ends. CDR3: CASAQRVENQPQHF. The CDR3 region has the DNA TGTGCCAGTGCTCAACGGGTGGAAAATCAGCCCCAGCATTTT.

This chain links TRBV5-6 with TRBJ1-5; D may be TRBD1 (5 bases). Germline V CDR1 and CDR2: SGHDT, YYEEEE. There are 15 residues in the CDR3. With 3 bases removed from V and 3 bases from J, the gap between germline ends came to 13 bases. CDR3: CASSSMGRFNQPQHF. In DNA, the CDR3 is TGTGCCAGCAGCTCCATGGGGCGTTTCAATCAGCCCCAGCATTTT. Filled out from reference TRBV5-6 and TRBJ1-5, the complete variable domain reads DAGVTQSPTHLIKTRGQQVTLRCSPKSGHDTVSWYQQALGQGPQFIFQYYEEEERQRGNFPDRFSGHQFPNYSSELNVNALLLGDSALYLCASSSMGRFNQPQHFGDGTRLSIL.

The V call is TRBV6-1, the J call TRBJ2-5, with a weak D call TRBD1 (6 bases). Trimming shortened V by 1 base and J by 4 bases, and 16 bases separated the two germline ends. Looked up from germline, CDR1 is MNHNS and CDR2 is SASEGT. This CDR3 is built from 16 residues. CDR3 protein: CASSEGGSWGPETQYF. The CDR3 nucleotides are TGTGCCAGCAGTGAAGGGGGTTCATGGGGGCCAGAGACCCAGTACTTC.

This chain links TRBV10-1 with TRBJ2-7; 8 nucleotides line up with TRBD1. Germline loops: CDR1 WNHNN, CDR2 SYGVQD (reference sequence). This CDR3 has 14 amino acids. With V trimmed by 6 bases and J by 5 bases, 9 bases remained unmatched. The CDR3 sequence is CASSRDRSTHEQYF. CDR3 sequence (DNA): TGCGCCAGCAGCCGGGACAGGAGTACCCACGAGCAGTACTTC.

This chain uses TRBV28 with TRBJ1-1, with TRBD1 matching 8 bases. The germline V gene has CDR1 MDHEN and CDR2 SYDVKM. The CDR3 has 13 amino acids. The V segment lost 7 bases and the J segment 8 bases; nucleotides outside the gene matches: 9. The CDR3 bases are TGTGCCAGCAATAGGGCAGGGGGCAAAGAAGCTTTCTTT. Translating it yields CASNRAGGKEAFF.

The genes are TRBV10-1 and TRBJ2-7; D perhaps matches TRBD1 (6 bases). The germline V gene has CDR1 WNHNN and CDR2 SYGVQD (reference sequence). CDR3 size: 16 residues. The V end lost 0 bases, the J end lost 0 bases, and 12 bases lay between the germline ends. Here the CDR3 reads CASSESLGTSSYEQYF. CDR3 in DNA: TGCGCCAGCAGTGAGTCTTTAGGGACATCCTCCTACGAGCAGTACTTC.

Only a few counts were recorded for this clone. The gene calls are TRBV28 and TRBJ2-7; 8 bases map to TRBD1. This CDR3 contains 15 residues. The germline CDR1 and CDR2 sequences are MDHEN and SYDVKM. V lost 7 bases, J lost 5 bases, and 13 bases stayed unmatched. CDR3 residues: CASKQSGTGWDEQYF. Here the CDR3 DNA reads TGTGCCAGCAAACAGTCCGGGACAGGATGGGACGAGCAGTACTTC.

The chain recombines TRBV9 with TRBJ1-5; 9 bases align to TRBD1. The V and J ends lost 4 bases and 3 bases, in that order; junction bases with no gene match: 5. CDR1 and CDR2 (germline): SGDLS, YYNGEE. This CDR3 contains 15 residues. The CDR3 coding sequence is TGTGCCAGCAGCCCAACAGGGGGCGACAATCAGCCCCAGCATTTT. The encoded protein is CASSPTGGDNQPQHF.

The genes are TRBV6-2 or TRBV6-3 and TRBJ1-2; the D is unclear. CDR1 and CDR2 from the germline V gene are MNHEY and SVGEGT. This CDR3 contains 16 residues. V lost 0 bases and J 4 bases, leaving 15 bases between the germline ends. The chain's CDR3 is CASSYSSRGALYGYTF. CDR3 bases: TGTGCCAGCAGTTACTCGAGCAGAGGAGCTCTCTATGGCTACACCTTC.

The CDR3 here is CASSLADRRQETQYF. In DNA, the CDR3 is TGTGCCAGCAGCTTGGCGGACAGGCGACAAGAGACCCAGTACTTC. V is TRBV5-8 and J is TRBJ2-5; 7 bases match TRBD1. In germline, CDR1 is SGHTS, CDR2 YDEGEE. The V gene end was trimmed by 0 bases and the J gene end by 2 bases; junction bases not matched to a gene: 4. This CDR3 is built from 15 residues.

CDR3 sequence: CASRKGDSSSYNEQFF. CDR3 nucleotides: TGCGCCAGCAGGAAAGGGGACTCGAGCTCCTACAATGAGCAGTTCTTC. The V and J genes are TRBV4-1 and TRBJ2-1, with D perhaps matching TRBD2 (6 bases). Germline V gives CDR1 MGHRA, CDR2 YSYEKL. The CDR3 length is 16 residues. The V end was cut by 6 bases, the J end by 0 bases, with 15 bases between.

The table lists this clone with a count of one. This chain joins TRBV3-1 (or the pseudogene TRBV3-2) and TRBJ2-7; no reliable D call. The CDR3 runs 12 residues. V was pared by 6 bases and J by 3 bases, with 9 bases between. CDR1 and CDR2 (germline): LGHDT, YNNKEL (reference sequence). The CDR3 sequence: CASSHFNYEQYF. CDR3 in DNA: TGTGCCAGCAGTCACTTTAACTACGAGCAGTACTTC.

The genes are TRBV30 and TRBJ1-6; 7 bases are shared with TRBD1. The V gene end was trimmed by 1 base and the J gene end by 6 bases; junction bases not matched to a gene: 3. Germline lookup yields CDR1 GTSNPN and CDR2 SVGIG (reference sequence). The CDR3 is made up of 14 amino acids. The CDR3 here is CAWSGDRVNSPLHF. The CDR3 bases are TGTGCCTGGAGTGGTGACAGGGTTAATTCACCCCTCCACTTT. Full variable domain (missing parts from reference TRBV30 and TRBJ1-6): SQTIHQWPATLVQPVGSPLSLECTVEGTSNPNLYWYRQAAGRGLQLLFYSVGIGQISSEVPQNLSASRPQDRQFILSSKKLLLSDSGFYLCAWSGDRVNSPLHFGNGTRLTVT.

V is TRBV5-1 and J is TRBJ2-7; a possible D gene is TRBD2 (6 bases). Germline V gene data show CDR1 as SGHRS and CDR2 as YFSETQ. This CDR3 spans 13 amino acids. Trimming took off 3 bases at V and 5 bases at J, with 12 bases between the two ends. This chain's CDR3 is CASSWLDYNEQYF. The CDR3 DNA reads TGCGCCAGCAGCTGGTTGGACTACAACGAGCAGTACTTC.

The chain joins TRBV28 to TRBJ1-1; 7 bases map to TRBD1. From germline, CDR1 is MDHEN and CDR2 SYDVKM. The CDR3 is made up of 16 amino acids. V was pared by 5 bases and J by 3 bases, with 12 bases of the junction left unmatched. CDR3 in DNA: TGTGCCAGCAGTCTCTCGAGAGGGGGCTGGGACACTGAAGCTTTCTTT. It codes for CASSLSRGGWDTEAFF.

The chain recombines TRBV24-1 with TRBJ2-7, with TRBD2 matching 14 bases. Looked up from germline, CDR1 is KGHDR and CDR2 is SFDVKD. This CDR3 is 18 amino acids long. Trimming removed 3 bases from V and 0 bases from J; junction bases left unmatched: 6. The CDR3: CATSDGTSGGYHSYEQYF. Here the CDR3 DNA reads TGTGCCACCAGTGATGGGACTAGCGGGGGTTATCACTCCTACGAGCAGTACTTC.

V is TRBV29-1 and J is TRBJ2-7, with D possibly TRBD2 on 5 matching bases. V was cut by 4 bases and J by 3 bases, with 10 bases left in between. This CDR3 comprises 12 residues. CDR1 and CDR2 (germline): SQVTM, ANQGSEA. DNA for the CDR3: TGCAGCGTTGTTGCTAGCAGCTACGAGCAGTACTTC. Amino acid sequence: CSVVASSYEQYF.

The chain carries TRBV3-1 (or the pseudogene TRBV3-2) and TRBJ1-2; D possibly corresponds to TRBD1 (6 bases). V lost 6 bases and J 8 bases, leaving 19 bases between the germline ends. Per the germline V gene, CDR1 is LGHDT and CDR2 is YNNKEL (reference sequence). The CDR3 loop spans 14 amino acids. In nucleotides, the CDR3 is TGTGCCAGCAGGCAAACGGGGGGCTTCGGCGGCTACACCTTC. Amino acid sequence: CASRQTGGFGGYTF.

V gene TRBV9 combines with J gene TRBJ2-1, with 7 bases identical to TRBD2. The CDR3 totals 16 residues. Unmatched junction bases numbered 17, after V lost 4 bases and J lost 10 bases. Germline lookup yields CDR1 SGDLS and CDR2 YYNGEE. The CDR3 sequence is CASSPQVAGGGLEQFF. The DNA of the CDR3 is TGTGCCAGCAGCCCCCAAGTAGCGGGTGGGGGGTTAGAGCAGTTCTTC.

V is TRBV7-8 and J is TRBJ1-2, with unresolved D. Germline CDR1 is SGHVS and CDR2 is FQNEAQ. The V end was cut by 5 bases, the J end by 2 bases, with 15 bases between. CDR3 length: 15 amino acids. The DNA of the CDR3 is TGTGCCAGCAGCCCCCGCCCAGGCAAGAACTATGGCTACACCTTC. Protein sequence: CASSPRPGKNYGYTF.

V usage is TRBV6-5 and J usage is TRBJ1-3, with D maybe TRBD1 (5 bases). The CDR3 is 14 amino acids. Trimming pared 2 bases from V and 3 bases from J, leaving 8 bases between. Germline lookup yields CDR1 MNHEY and CDR2 SVGAGI. DNA for the CDR3: TGTGCCAGCAGTTACGGGGCAAGTGGAAACACCATATATTTT. It specifies CASSYGASGNTIYF.

This clone was counted a single time. This sequence joins TRBV18 and TRBJ1-4; TRBD1 aligns across 8 bases. Germline V gene data show CDR1 as KGHSH and CDR2 as LQKENI. This CDR3 comprises 15 residues. With 6 bases clipped from V and 8 bases from J, the junction kept 11 bases outside the gene matches. CDR3 residues: CASSQVRGPEEKLFF. The CDR3 DNA sequence: TGTGCCAGCTCCCAAGTCAGGGGGCCCGAAGAAAAACTGTTTTTT.

The genes are TRBV4-1 and TRBJ2-3; D is undetermined. V lost 0 bases and J 2 bases, leaving 6 bases between the germline ends. The CDR3 has 14 residues. From germline, CDR1 is MGHRA and CDR2 YSYEKL. CDR3 sequence: CASSQDTNTDTQYF. DNA for the CDR3: TGCGCCAGCAGCCAAGACACAAACACAGATACGCAGTATTTT.

This clone came up once. The chain is built from TRBV19 and TRBJ2-7; tentative D call: TRBD2 (5 bases). The V gene's germline CDR1 is LNHDA and CDR2 SQIVND (reference sequence). Trimming took 3 bases from V and 2 from J, leaving 14 bases between them. The CDR3 has 15 residues. The CDR3 reads CASSIQYRGTYEQYF. The DNA for the CDR3 is TGTGCCAGTAGTATTCAGTACCGAGGGACCTACGAGCAGTACTTC.

The chain is built from TRBV7-7 and TRBJ1-4; D remains unclear. Germline CDR1 reads SSHAT; CDR2 reads FNYEAQ (reference sequence). V was cut by 5 bases and J by 3 bases, with 13 bases left in between. This CDR3 comprises 15 residues. The CDR3 DNA is TGTGCCAGCAGCCCGGAGGGTGGGGCTAATGAAAAACTGTTTTTT. Its protein is CASSPEGGANEKLFF.

This clone was detected only a few times. The V call is TRBV6-1, the J call TRBJ2-1; 7 bases map to TRBD1. V dropped 1 base and J dropped 6; count of bases not matched to a gene: 6. Germline lookup yields CDR1 MNHNS and CDR2 SASEGT. The CDR3 has 15 amino acids. DNA for the CDR3: TGTGCCAGCAGTGAAGGACCGACAGGGTCCAATGAGCAGTTCTTC. This sequence encodes CASSEGPTGSNEQFF.

The genes are TRBV12-3 or TRBV12-4 and TRBJ2-3; D gene uncertain. The V and J ends lost 5 bases and 6 bases respectively, with 9 bases between them. This CDR3 contains 12 residues. Here the CDR3 reads CASSPIEDTQYF. The CDR3 DNA is TGTGCCAGCAGTCCTATTGAGGATACGCAGTATTTT.

This clone was picked up one time. The chain combines TRBV27 with TRBJ2-3, with 13 bases matching TRBD2. The CDR3 sequence is 16 residues long. Germline CDR1 reads MNHEY; CDR2 reads SMNVEV (reference sequence). V was pared by 5 bases and J by 5 bases, with 7 bases of the junction left unmatched. The CDR3: CASSTRTSGGLDTQYF. The CDR3 coding sequence is TGTGCCAGCAGTACCCGGACTAGCGGGGGTTTAGATACGCAGTATTTT.

The genes are TRBV11-2 and TRBJ2-1; possible D gene TRBD2, 6 bases. The ends were cut back, 1 base at V and 9 bases at J, with 13 bases in the middle. There are 14 residues in the CDR3. CDR1 and CDR2 from the germline V gene are SGHAT and FQNNGV. The CDR3, as DNA: TGTGCCAGCAGCTTAGTTCGGGGGATCGGTGAGCAGTTCTTC. Protein sequence: CASSLVRGIGEQFF.

V and J are TRBV19 and TRBJ2-7; 8 nucleotides agree with TRBD1. This CDR3 is 14 amino acids long. The V gene's germline CDR1 is LNHDA and CDR2 SQIVND (reference sequence). The junction had 2 bases not matched to a gene; V was cut back by 2 bases and J by 2 bases. CDR3 region: CASSIWDRTYEQYF. The DNA of the CDR3 is TGTGCCAGTAGTATATGGGACAGGACCTACGAGCAGTACTTC.